One and the same sample provided the 4 T cell receptor beta chains below, sequenced in a study of blood T cell repertoires in COVID-19 (dated by TCRdb to the early 2020s). Libraries were built with the immunoSEQ multiplex PCR assay. The table was pulled from immuneACCESS by TCRdb, which kept in-frame rearrangements only. Such tables lose some clones; where checked, under half of the loss comes from unresolved V genes, and the rest has no known cause. Recorded for this sample are roughly 68,000 clones; about 87% of them occurred a single time. Of the sample, 6.5% to 7.5% is held by the ten largest clones. The sequenced sample consisted of peripheral blood. The receptors were gathered from an elderly woman with active COVID-19.

The V call is TRBV2, the J call TRBJ2-5, with D possibly TRBD1 on 7 matching bases. The CDR3 totals 14 residues. Trimming took 7 bases from V and 6 from J, leaving 18 bases between them. Germline V gene data show CDR1 as SNHLY and CDR2 as FYNNEI. The CDR3 protein is CASTLEGAKKTQYF. CDR3 nucleotide sequence: TGTGCCAGCACACTGGAGGGGGCAAAAAAGACCCAGTACTTC. Drawing the rest from reference TRBV2 and TRBJ2-5, the complete variable domain is EPEVTQTPSHQVTQMGQEVILRCVPISNHLYFYWYRQILGQKVEFLVSFYNNEISEKSEIFDDQFSVERPDGSNFTLKIRSTKLEDSAMYFCASTLEGAKKTQYFGPGTRLLVL.

This chain joins TRBV6-6 and TRBJ1-5, with a possible D match to TRBD1 (6 bases). The ends were cut back, 4 bases at V and 5 bases at J, with 12 bases in the middle. The length of the CDR3 is 14 residues. CDR1 and CDR2 from the germline V gene are MNHNY and SVGAGI (reference sequence). The CDR3 DNA sequence: TGTGCCAGCAGTTTTGACAGGAGCTATCAGCCCCAGCATTTT. This sequence encodes CASSFDRSYQPQHF.

This clone showed up just a few times. CDR3 in amino acids: CASSGTSPGQGWNQPQHF. The CDR3, as DNA: TGTGCCAGCAGTGGAACCTCTCCGGGACAGGGTTGGAATCAGCCCCAGCATTTT. The gene calls are TRBV25-1 and TRBJ1-5, with 9 bases aligning to TRBD1. The CDR3 totals 18 residues. Trimming took 4 bases from V and 4 from J; bases not matched to a gene: 14. Per the germline V gene, CDR1 is MGHDK and CDR2 is SYGVNS.

The genes are TRBV7-6 and TRBJ2-2, with 7 bases identical to TRBD2. Per germline, CDR1 SGHVS and CDR2 FNYEAQ. The CDR3 is 17 residues long. With 1 base clipped from V and 4 bases from J, the junction kept 9 bases outside the gene matches. The CDR3 here is CASSLVRLASRTGELFF. The CDR3 bases are TGTGCCAGCAGCTTAGTAAGACTAGCATCCCGCACCGGGGAGCTGTTTTTT.